Each of the 30 T cell receptor beta chains below was sequenced from the same sample in a study of regulatory T cells in long-lasting Graves disease. Time point noted: newly diagnosed GD, antithyroid drugs for less than 3 months. The TCR library was made from RNA that had been extracted from PBMCs in TRIzol. Library construction for TCR beta used iRepertoire HTBI primers and Arm-PCR of CDR3 regions. Via MiXCR, TCRdb re-called the multiplex PCR reads, giving one row per CDR3 protein. The sample has around 240,000 distinct CDR3 sequences, around a sixth seen once. These same records also appear under a second study, on T cells in Graves' hyperthyroidism and ophthalmopathy.

Sample: peripheral blood mononuclear cells (PBMCs), taken at new diagnosis, from a patient treated with antithyroid drugs. The receptors here all came from a woman in her thirties with Graves disease.

This clonotype was seen ten or more times. The V gene is TRBV11-3, the J gene TRBJ1-1; D not resolved. V lost 2 bases, J lost 0 bases, and 4 bases lay in between. Germline CDR1 reads SGHNT; CDR2 reads YENEEA. This CDR3 comprises 13 residues. CDR3: CASSLYLNTEAFF. The CDR3 nucleotides read TGTGCCAGCAGCTTATACTTGAACACTGAAGCTTTCTTT. The variable domain in full, with the rest retrieved from reference TRBV11-3 and TRBJ1-1, is EAGVVQSPRYKIIEKKQPVAFWCNPISGHNTLYWYLQNLGQGPELLIRYENEEAVDDSQLPKDRFSAERLKGVDSTLKIQPAELGDSAVYLCASSLYLNTEAFFGQGTRLTVV.

In its sample, this clonotype was seen many times. The rearrangement joins TRBV20-1 to TRBJ1-2; D is possibly TRBD1 (5 bases). The CDR3 extends over 13 amino acids. The V gene's germline CDR1 is DFQATT and CDR2 SNEGSKA (reference sequence). V lost 4 bases to trimming and J lost 4 bases, with 13 bases between them. The CDR3 here is CSAKPGQGYGYTF. As DNA, the CDR3 is TGCAGTGCTAAACCAGGGCAGGGCTATGGCTACACCTTC.

This clonotype was seen ten or more times. The chain carries TRBV5-1 and TRBJ1-1, with D possibly being TRBD1 (5 bases). V was pared by 1 base and J by 2 bases, with 9 bases between. Germline V lookup: CDR1 SGHRS, CDR2 YFSETQ. CDR3 length: 14 residues. Written as DNA, the CDR3 is TGCGCCAGCAGCTTGACTAGGGGCAACACTGAAGCTTTCTTT. It codes for CASSLTRGNTEAFF.

In this sample, this clonotype turned up many times. The J gene is TRBJ2-6, the V gene TRBV6-5; a weak D match, TRBD1 (5 bases). This CDR3 is built from 15 residues. The V end was cut by 4 bases, the J end by 1 base, with 8 bases between. In germline, CDR1 is MNHEY, CDR2 SVGAGI. The CDR3 protein is CASSSRASGANVLTF. The CDR3 region has the DNA TGTGCCAGCAGTTCCAGGGCGTCTGGGGCCAACGTCCTGACTTTC.

A word on this clonotype: A much larger clonotype is one base distant, so this may be a read error. The chain has TRBV3-1 and TRBJ2-5; tentative D call: TRBD1 (7 bases). V shed 5 bases and J shed 7 bases, with 17 bases lying between them. Germline CDR1 LGHDT, CDR2 YNNKEL (reference sequence). The CDR3 sequence is 14 residues long. The CDR3 nucleotides read TGTGCCAGCAGCTCCGACAGGGAGGAAGGGACCCAGTACTTC. It is translated as CASSSDREEGTQYF.

The table lists this clonotype with a count of one. One base separates it from a far larger clone, so it is likely a read error. The conserved phenylalanine or tryptophan normally closing the CDR3 is absent here, so this likely arose from a read error. The rearrangement joins TRBV11-1 to TRBJ2-7, with TRBD1 as a possible D gene (5 bases). This CDR3 has 13 amino acids. The germline V and J ends were trimmed by 2 bases and 4 bases, with 9 bases remaining between them. Germline CDR1 SGHAT, CDR2 FQDESV (reference sequence). Written as DNA, the CDR3 is TGTGCCAGCAGCTTATCGACAGATTACGAGCAGTACTTA. It yields the protein CASSLSTDYEQYL.

This clonotype was counted at least ten times. The rearrangement uses TRBV2 and TRBJ1-3; TRBD1 might be the D (5 bases). Germline loops: CDR1 SNHLY, CDR2 FYNNEI. The germline V and J ends were trimmed by 6 bases and 2 bases, with 17 bases remaining between them. The CDR3 has 16 residues. The CDR3: CASSWGVLAAGNTIYF. CDR3 in DNA: TGTGCCAGCAGCTGGGGGGTCCTGGCAGCTGGAAACACCATATATTTT.

The rearrangement joins TRBV4-1 to TRBJ1-6, with a possible D match to TRBD1 (5 bases). The germline V and J ends were trimmed by 1 base and 0 bases, with 13 bases remaining between them. Looked up from germline, CDR1 is MGHRA and CDR2 is YSYEKL. There are 18 residues in the CDR3. This CDR3 reads CASSQVVAQGSYNSPLHF. In nucleotides, the CDR3 is TGCGCCAGCAGCCAAGTTGTGGCCCAGGGCTCCTATAATTCACCCCTCCACTTT.

At least ten counts were recorded for this clonotype. The chain has TRBV20-1 and TRBJ2-7, with D tentatively TRBD1 or TRBD2 (6 bases each). CDR1 is DFQATT, CDR2 SNEGSKA, per germline (reference sequence). The CDR3 contains 13 residues. Trimming shortened V by 3 bases and J by 3 bases, and 12 bases separated the two germline ends. The CDR3 loop reads CSASGGQHYEQYF. The DNA for the CDR3 is TGCAGTGCTAGCGGGGGCCAACACTACGAGCAGTACTTC.

This clonotype was counted many times. The chain couples TRBV20-1 to TRBJ2-1, with a possible D match to TRBD1 (6 bases). Germline CDR1 reads DFQATT; CDR2 reads SNEGSKA (reference sequence). V was clipped by 2 bases and J by 0 bases, with 14 bases between them. The CDR3 is made up of 16 amino acids. The CDR3 loop is CSARRAGTNSYNEQFF. CDR3 sequence (DNA): TGCAGTGCTAGAAGAGCCGGGACAAACTCCTACAATGAGCAGTTCTTC.

This clonotype was seen ten or more times. CDR3 amino acids: CASSDLPPFQPQHF. The DNA for the CDR3 is TGTGCCAGCAGTGATCTCCCCCCTTTTCAGCCCCAGCATTTT. The chain couples TRBV6-1 to TRBJ1-5, with D unclear. Trimming removed 3 bases at V and 6 bases at J, with 12 bases between. The germline CDR1 and CDR2 sequences are MNHNS and SASEGT. The CDR3 loop spans 14 amino acids.

This clonotype was counted ten times or more. This chain uses TRBV7-2 with TRBJ2-3, with D possibly matching TRBD2 (6 bases). This CDR3 has 15 residues. Germline V gene lookup returns CDR1 SGHTA and CDR2 FQGNSA. V gave up 5 bases and J gave up 0 bases, with 12 bases separating them. The DNA of the CDR3 is TGTGCCAGCAGCCCCCAGCGGGCTAGCACAGATACGCAGTATTTT. Translated: CASSPQRASTDTQYF. Variable domain in full (rest from reference TRBV7-2 and TRBJ2-3): GAGVSQSPSNKVTEKGKDVELRCDPISGHTALYWYRQSLGQGLEFLIYFQGNSAPDKSGLPSDRFSAERTGGSVSTLTIQRTQQEDSAVYLCASSPQRASTDTQYFGPGTRLTVL.

This clonotype was recorded at least ten times. V and J are TRBV20-1 and TRBJ2-3; 7 nucleotides match TRBD2. This CDR3 comprises 13 residues. Germline V CDR1 and CDR2: DFQATT, SNEGSKA (reference sequence). With 6 bases clipped from V and 2 bases from J, the junction kept 5 bases outside the gene matches. The DNA of the CDR3 is TGCAGTGCCGGGGACTACCCCACAGATACGCAGTATTTT. This gives the protein CSAGDYPTDTQYF.

Many counts were recorded for this clonotype. The chain is built from TRBV20-1 and TRBJ2-5; D gene unclear. Trimming took 6 bases from V and 4 from J, leaving 9 bases between them. The CDR3 length is 11 residues. Germline loops: CDR1 DFQATT, CDR2 SNEGSKA (reference sequence). Written as DNA, the CDR3 is TGCAGTGCCTGGACCGGAGAGACCCAGTACTTC. The encoded protein is CSAWTGETQYF.

This clonotype was observed many times. The chain employs TRBV11-2 and TRBJ2-7, with D perhaps TRBD1 (5 bases). Trimming pared 2 bases from V and 5 bases from J, leaving 13 bases between. This CDR3 spans 14 amino acids. CDR1 is SGHAT and CDR2 is FQNNGV in the germline V gene. CDR3 bases: TGTGCCAGCAGCTTACGACAGTCCCATAACGAGCAGTACTTC. This encodes CASSLRQSHNEQYF.

This clonotype occurred many times. This chain joins TRBV27 and TRBJ1-3, with D unresolved. The CDR3 covers 15 residues. CDR1 MNHEY and CDR2 SMNVEV come from the germline V gene (reference sequence). Trimming shortened V by 6 bases and J by 0 bases, and 12 bases separated the two germline ends. The CDR3 DNA sequence: TGTGCCAGCAGCCCCCGGGCAGCCTCTGGAAACACCATATATTTT. Translated, it gives CASSPRAASGNTIYF.

This clonotype was recorded a few times. This chain connects TRBV10-3 to TRBJ2-7; D remains unclear. Trimming took 5 bases from V and 4 from J, leaving 6 bases between them. The germline V gene has CDR1 ENHRY and CDR2 SYGVKD. The CDR3 is 11 amino acids. CDR3 sequence: CAISSEYEQYF. Written as DNA, the CDR3 is TGTGCCATCAGTAGTGAGTACGAGCAGTACTTC.

This clonotype has at least ten counts. The chain recombines TRBV3-1 with TRBJ1-1; a weak D match, TRBD1 (5 bases). Germline V gives CDR1 LGHDT, CDR2 YNNKEL (reference sequence). This CDR3 comprises 17 residues. Trimming removed 0 bases at V and 3 bases at J, with 17 bases between. CDR3 in DNA: TGTGCCAGCAGCCAAGAAGTTATGGGGGGGGTGGACACTGAAGCTTTCTTT. It codes for CASSQEVMGGVDTEAFF.

The genes are TRBV25-1 and TRBJ1-5; D ambiguous. Germline V gene data show CDR1 as MGHDK and CDR2 as SYGVNS. V gave up 3 bases and J gave up 9 bases, with 9 bases separating them. The CDR3 loop spans 12 amino acids. CDR3 loop: CASSDVGWPQHF. Written as DNA, the CDR3 is TGTGCCAGCAGTGATGTAGGGTGGCCCCAGCATTTT.

The CDR3 region is CASSQGQGPATEAFF. The DNA for the CDR3 is TGCGCCAGCAGCCAAGGGCAGGGCCCGGCCACTGAAGCTTTCTTT. The chain is built from TRBV4-1 and TRBJ1-1; D is possibly TRBD1 (5 bases). The V end lost 1 base, the J end lost 4 bases, and 13 bases lay between the germline ends. This CDR3 is built from 15 residues. Germline V gene sequence: CDR1 MGHRA, CDR2 YSYEKL.

This clonotype was counted at least ten times. This chain uses TRBV7-3 with TRBJ1-1; D gene ambiguous. Per germline, CDR1 SGHTA and CDR2 FQGTGA. CDR3 size: 15 residues. Trimming removed 1 base at V and 3 bases at J, with 12 bases between. The CDR3 nucleotides are TGTGCCAGCAGCTTAATGTCCTTGGGAGACACTGAAGCTTTCTTT. Protein product: CASSLMSLGDTEAFF.

This clonotype was seen at least ten times. The chain joins TRBV7-2 to TRBJ2-1; TRBD2 aligns across 8 bases. V shed 8 bases, J shed 9 bases, and the junction held 9 bases outside the gene matches. Germline assignment: CDR1 SGHTA and CDR2 FQGNSA. This CDR3 spans 13 amino acids. DNA of the CDR3: TGTGCCAGCGCCCCACGGGAGGGGCCTGAGCAGTTCTTC. Protein: CASAPREGPEQFF.

This clonotype was recorded at least ten times. The chain joins TRBV7-3 to TRBJ1-1; D unclear. V shed 3 bases and J shed 0 bases, with 5 bases lying between them. This CDR3 has 13 residues. Per germline, CDR1 SGHTA and CDR2 FQGTGA. CDR3 DNA sequence: TGTGCCAGCAGCTTCGACGTGAACACTGAAGCTTTCTTT. It encodes CASSFDVNTEAFF.

This clonotype was picked up a small number of times. The chain employs TRBV6-1 and TRBJ2-4; D is unresolved. The germline V gene encodes CDR1 MNHNS and CDR2 SASEGT. This CDR3 is 13 amino acids long. Trimming removed 10 bases from V and 0 bases from J, with 10 bases in between. The CDR3 is CATLSPAKNIQYF. The CDR3 coding sequence is TGTGCCACCCTGTCTCCAGCCAAAAACATTCAGTACTTC.

The V gene is TRBV11-2, the J gene TRBJ1-5, with TRBD1 matching 10 bases. Per the germline V gene, CDR1 is SGHAT and CDR2 is FQNNGV. V was clipped by 1 base and J by 2 bases; unmatched bases: 8. This CDR3 contains 18 residues. The CDR3 region is CASSLVRDRGAGNQPQHF. The DNA of the CDR3 is TGTGCCAGCAGCTTAGTTCGGGACAGGGGCGCGGGCAATCAGCCCCAGCATTTT.

The table lists this clonotype with many counts. The J gene is TRBJ1-2, the V gene TRBV5-1, with a possible D match to TRBD1 (6 bases). The germline V gene encodes CDR1 SGHRS and CDR2 YFSETQ. The V and J ends lost 0 bases and 8 bases respectively, with 20 bases between them. The CDR3 covers 16 residues. The CDR3 sequence is CASSLAPDRIMGGYTF. For the CDR3, the DNA is TGCGCCAGCAGCTTGGCCCCTGACAGGATCATGGGAGGCTACACCTTC.

This clonotype was seen repeatedly, ten times or more. The J gene is TRBJ1-4, the V gene TRBV3-1; maybe TRBD1 (5 bases). The CDR3 runs to 14 residues. Between the trimmed V and J ends, which lost 3 bases and 4 bases, there was a span of 9 bases. Per germline, CDR1 LGHDT and CDR2 YNNKEL (reference sequence). CDR3: CASSQNGHNEKLFF. Written as DNA, the CDR3 is TGTGCCAGCAGCCAGAATGGACATAATGAAAAACTGTTTTTT.

The table lists this clonotype with many counts. The CDR3 reads CSARDPPYEQYF. CDR3 DNA: TGCAGTGCTAGAGACCCCCCCTACGAGCAGTACTTC. This chain links TRBV20-1 with TRBJ2-7, with D uncertain. This CDR3 has 12 residues. V dropped 0 bases and J dropped 2 bases, with 5 bases sitting between them. CDR1 is DFQATT and CDR2 is SNEGSKA in the germline V gene (reference sequence).

V is TRBV6-1 and J is TRBJ1-1; D gene ambiguous. CDR3 length equals 13 residues. Trimming cost V 2 bases and J 5 bases, with 9 bases left between them. Germline CDR1 and CDR2: MNHNS and SASEGT. CDR3 DNA: TGTGCCAGCAGTGAAAACGGCCGGACTGAAGCTTTCTTT. This translates into CASSENGRTEAFF.

The sample holds a few counts of this clonotype. A much larger clonotype is one base distant, so this may be a read error. The chain links TRBV12-3 or TRBV12-4 to TRBJ1-5; D perhaps matches TRBD1 (5 bases). V lost 8 bases and J lost 7, with 12 bases in between. This CDR3 is 12 amino acids long. DNA for the CDR3: TGTGCCAGCGGTCAGGGTGGCCAGCCCCAGCATTTT. Protein product: CASGQGGQPQHF.